Given below is one TCR beta chain in context. There are 15 residues in the CDR3. Germline-derived CDR1 and CDR2 are LNHDA and SQIVND (reference sequence). Trimming removed 6 bases from V and 2 bases from J, with 14 bases in between. Clones were sequenced by immunoSEQ multiplex PCR, and TCRdb holds only the in-frame ones, with some missing. The sample consists of around 21,000 clones, approximately 91% of them appearing once. These data originate in a study of T cell changes during pregnancy in multiple sclerosis. This receptor was identified in a female donor in good health, enrolled as a control in a pregnancy study. V and J are TRBV19 and TRBJ1-5, with TRBD1 as a possible D gene (5 bases). The specimen comprised CD8+ T cells from peripheral blood mononuclear cells, sampled after pregnancy. For the CDR3, the DNA is TGTGCCAGTAGGGGGTTGGGGGGAGGCAATCAGCCCCAGCATTTT. This gives the protein CASRGLGGGNQPQHF.